Following are 13 T cell receptor beta chains from one sample sequenced in a study of monozygotic twins with inflammatory bowel disease. TCRdb reprocessed the 5' RACE reads, with one entry per CDR3 protein and no DNA. This repertoire comprises 150,000 to 200,000 distinct CDR3 sequences; its ten largest clones make up 2.8%. Sample: blood. The receptors come from a human donor with ulcerative colitis or Crohn's disease, or a healthy co-twin of an affected twin (not recorded which).

The genes are TRBV4-3 and TRBJ2-7; without DNA, the TCRdb call of TRBD2 cannot be checked. CDR1 and CDR2 from the germline V gene are LGHNA and YSLEER. The CDR3 has 14 amino acids. The CDR3: CASSPGGLVYEQYF.

This chain connects TRBV6-5 to TRBJ1-2; TCRdb selects TRBD1, and the lack of DNA leaves this call unchecked. Per the germline V gene, CDR1 is MNHEY and CDR2 is SVGAGI. The CDR3 sequence is 13 residues long. The CDR3: CASSYWGYYGYTF.

The CDR3 reads CASSTRDGAQETQYF. The chain links TRBV5-1 to TRBJ2-5; TCRdb selects TRBD1, and the lack of DNA leaves this call unchecked. Looked up from germline, CDR1 is SGHRS and CDR2 is YFSETQ. The CDR3 contains 15 residues.

The chain carries TRBV7-3 and TRBJ2-1. The V gene's germline CDR1 is SGHTA and CDR2 FQGTGA. The length of the CDR3 is 16 residues. CDR3 loop: CASSLEVHSSYNEQFF.

The V and J genes are TRBV9 and TRBJ2-3; TCRdb indicates TRBD2, and absent DNA this call remains unverified. From germline, CDR1 is SGDLS and CDR2 YYNGEE. The CDR3 has 17 residues. The CDR3 region is CASSTRLAGGGTDTQYF.

The V and J genes are TRBV24-1 and TRBJ2-3; TCRdb returns TRBD1, unconfirmable since there is no DNA. The CDR3 spans 19 residues. Germline CDR1 and CDR2: KGHDR and SFDVKD. The CDR3 sequence: CATSDPRNPTGASTDTQYF.

The chain uses TRBV28 and TRBJ1-2; as DNA is missing, the TRBD1 call by TCRdb cannot be tested. The CDR3 totals 14 residues. CDR1 MDHEN and CDR2 SYDVKM come from the germline V gene. This chain's CDR3 is CASSRTTGNQGYTF.

This chain uses TRBV7-9 with TRBJ1-1. The germline V gene has CDR1 SEHNR and CDR2 FQNEAQ (reference sequence). CDR3 length: 14 residues. The chain's CDR3 is CASSFVGIGTEAFF.

The rearrangement links TRBV5-1 to TRBJ1-6; TCRdb designates TRBD1, a call that cannot be tested without DNA. The CDR3 has 14 amino acids. Germline-derived CDR1 and CDR2 are SGHRS and YFSETQ. The CDR3 region is CASSPEGDNSPLHF.

V and J are TRBV27 and TRBJ2-1; TCRdb lists TRBD1, though no DNA is available to test this call. Per the germline V gene, CDR1 is MNHEY and CDR2 is SMNVEV (reference sequence). There are 16 residues in the CDR3. The CDR3 loop is CASSNPGSSPYNEQFF.

The rearrangement uses TRBV29-1 and TRBJ2-7; TCRdb's D call of TRBD2 is untestable without DNA. The V gene's germline CDR1 is SQVTM and CDR2 ANQGSEA. CDR3 size: 11 residues. The CDR3 reads CSVGDSGGQYF.

The chain is built from TRBV27 and TRBJ2-7; checking the TCRdb D call of TRBD1 is not possible without DNA. Per germline, CDR1 MNHEY and CDR2 SMNVEV (reference sequence). This CDR3 spans 17 amino acids. This CDR3 reads CASSFRPSGAYRYEQYF.

CDR3 protein: CASRFSGGDTQYF. J is TRBJ2-3 and V is TRBV7-8. This CDR3 contains 13 residues. Germline-derived CDR1 and CDR2 are SGHVS and FQNEAQ.